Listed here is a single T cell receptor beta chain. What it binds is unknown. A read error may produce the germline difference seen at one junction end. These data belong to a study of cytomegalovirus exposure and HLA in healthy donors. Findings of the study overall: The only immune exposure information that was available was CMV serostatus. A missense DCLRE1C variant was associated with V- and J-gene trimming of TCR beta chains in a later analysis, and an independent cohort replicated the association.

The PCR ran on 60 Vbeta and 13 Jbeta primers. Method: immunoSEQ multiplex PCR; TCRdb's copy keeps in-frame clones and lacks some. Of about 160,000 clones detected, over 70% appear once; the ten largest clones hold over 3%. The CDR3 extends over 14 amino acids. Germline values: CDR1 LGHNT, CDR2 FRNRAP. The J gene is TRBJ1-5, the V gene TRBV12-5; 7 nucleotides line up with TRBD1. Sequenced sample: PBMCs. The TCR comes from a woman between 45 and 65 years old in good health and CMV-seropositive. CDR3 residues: CVSGTGGDSQPQHF. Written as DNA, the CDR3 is TGTGTTAGTGGTACGGGGGGGGACAGTCAGCCCCAGCATTTT.